The rows below give T cell receptor beta chains drawn from one sample of a study of CD8 T cells in Susac syndrome. TCRdb independently ran MiXCR on the immunoSEQ multiplex PCR reads; one entry per CDR3 protein. The repertoire holds approximately 150,000 distinct CDR3 sequences, with around 94% as singletons. Sequenced sample: CD4+ T cells from PBMCs. The source of these receptors is a human donor in good health. Both conserved end residues are part of each CDR3. Fields, in order: V gene, J gene, D gene, CDR3 length, CDR3 protein. D genes are given only for firm matches.

v_call: TRBV7-2
j_call: TRBJ2-7
d_call: TRBD2
cdr3_length: 16
cdr3_aa: CASSFGAWTSGYEQYF

v_call: TRBV20-1
j_call: TRBJ1-5
d_call: TRBD1
cdr3_length: 17
cdr3_aa: CSALLTGDVGSRQPQHF

v_call: TRBV19
j_call: TRBJ2-7
d_call: .
cdr3_length: 13
cdr3_aa: CASSIQGGYEQYF

v_call: TRBV9
j_call: TRBJ2-7
d_call: TRBD1
cdr3_length: 14
cdr3_aa: CASSVTGGSYEQYF

v_call: TRBV5-1
j_call: TRBJ1-2
d_call: .
cdr3_length: 16
cdr3_aa: CASSLRSDGANYGYTF

v_call: TRBV5-1
j_call: TRBJ1-2
d_call: TRBD1
cdr3_length: 14
cdr3_aa: CASSGGTGGERYTF

v_call: TRBV10-3
j_call: TRBJ2-7
d_call: .
cdr3_length: 13
cdr3_aa: CAISQSDDYEQYF

v_call: TRBV29-1
j_call: TRBJ1-1
d_call: .
cdr3_length: 12
cdr3_aa: CSVQESDTEAFF

v_call: TRBV20-1
j_call: TRBJ1-1
d_call: .
cdr3_length: 15
cdr3_aa: CSARDRYRGGTEAFF

v_call: TRBV5-6
j_call: TRBJ2-7
d_call: TRBD2
cdr3_length: 18
cdr3_aa: CASSLAHTSGRPWGEQYF

v_call: TRBV20-1
j_call: TRBJ2-3
d_call: TRBD1
cdr3_length: 13
cdr3_aa: CSATGTGEQTQYF

v_call: TRBV5-1
j_call: TRBJ1-1
d_call: .
cdr3_length: 15
cdr3_aa: CASSLQGGGTAEAFF

v_call: TRBV24-1
j_call: TRBJ2-3
d_call: .
cdr3_length: 15
cdr3_aa: CATSDSTGLTDTQYF

v_call: TRBV5-4
j_call: TRBJ2-7
d_call: TRBD2
cdr3_length: 18
cdr3_aa: CASSLGAGGRAQGYEQYF

v_call: TRBV2
j_call: TRBJ2-2
d_call: .
cdr3_length: 15
cdr3_aa: CASSEAPQNTGELFF

v_call: TRBV28
j_call: TRBJ1-3
d_call: .
cdr3_length: 14
cdr3_aa: CASKRALTGNTIYF

v_call: TRBV20-1
j_call: TRBJ1-5
d_call: .
cdr3_length: 18
cdr3_aa: CSARGWDTFIVGNQPQHF

v_call: TRBV12-3/TRBV12-4
j_call: TRBJ2-5
d_call: TRBD2
cdr3_length: 15
cdr3_aa: CASSLAGGVQETQYF

v_call: TRBV5-1
j_call: TRBJ1-1
d_call: .
cdr3_length: 14
cdr3_aa: CASGPTGQNTEAFF

v_call: TRBV19
j_call: TRBJ2-2
d_call: .
cdr3_length: 11
cdr3_aa: CASRGAGELFF

v_call: TRBV4-2
j_call: TRBJ2-7
d_call: .
cdr3_length: 17
cdr3_aa: CASSQGTSGTSSYEQYF

v_call: TRBV30
j_call: TRBJ1-4
d_call: .
cdr3_length: 13
cdr3_aa: CACQGISNEKLFF

v_call: TRBV7-3
j_call: TRBJ2-3
d_call: TRBD2
cdr3_length: 16
cdr3_aa: CASSPGRTRSTDTQYF

v_call: TRBV5-8
j_call: TRBJ1-2
d_call: .
cdr3_length: 16
cdr3_aa: CASSLGAYRANYGYTF

v_call: TRBV6-1
j_call: TRBJ1-2
d_call: .
cdr3_length: 13
cdr3_aa: CASSEEEWRWSTF

v_call: TRBV7-9
j_call: TRBJ2-1
d_call: TRBD2
cdr3_length: 16
cdr3_aa: CASSLGGAGGYNEQFF